This TCR beta chain appears in the sequencing data of a study of T cell responses to AZD1222 COVID-19 vaccine. Sequencing was performed with immunoSEQ multiplex PCR; in TCRdb, only in-frame clones are kept and a portion is missing. The profile shows around 100,000 clones, roughly 88% of them singletons. Study results and caveats: There were mostly white British donors and more females than males, and clonal diversity was possibly underestimated. Along spike, vaccine-associated CD4 TCRs were found throughout, with dominance at 160-218 and 743-854. Among those given AZD1222, only six were seropositive at baseline.

CDR1 and CDR2 (germline): GTSNPN, SVGIG (reference sequence). The CDR3 is 13 amino acids. Germline trimming cut 3 bases from V and 7 bases from J; bases unmatched to any gene: 6. About this clone: The target antigen is unknown. This specimen includes other DNA sequences encoding the same CDR3.

This receptor was identified in an adult in good health. The material was peripheral blood, obtained on day 0 of AZD1222 vaccination. The chain combines TRBV30 with TRBJ2-7; 10 bases are a match to TRBD1. The CDR3 loop is CAWSPGQGFEQYF. CDR3 coding DNA: TGTGCCTGGAGCCCGGGACAGGGGTTTGAGCAGTACTTC.